This entry lists 7 T cell receptor beta chains sequenced from one sample in a study of blood T cells in healthy people across ages. Using a J-beta primer mix together with a sample-barcoded 5' primer, a second PCR was run for about 7 to 12 cycles. TCRdb analysed the 5' RACE reads with MiXCR anew, one entry per CDR3 protein. Of some 670,000 distinct CDR3 sequences listed, roughly half are singletons. The sequencing input was blood. The receptors were sampled from a woman over 75 in good health.

A few counts support this clonotype. It may be a read error: a sequence one base away is much more abundant. The CDR3 DNA sequence: TGTGCCAGCAGCTTAGGACAGTATGGCTACACCTTC. It translates to CASSLGQYGYTF. The chain combines TRBV11-2 with TRBJ1-2; tentative D call: TRBD1 (5 bases). V shed 1 base and J shed 5 bases, with 5 bases lying between them. Germline-derived CDR1 and CDR2 are SGHAT and FQNNGV. This CDR3 region has 12 residues. Full variable domain (rest looked up from reference TRBV11-2 and TRBJ1-2): EAGVAQSPRYKIIEKRQSVAFWCNPISGHATLYWYQQILGQGPKLLIQFQNNGVVDDSQLPKDRFSAERLKGVDSTLKIQPAKLEDSAVYLCASSLGQYGYTFGSGTRLTVV.

This clonotype came up a few times. The chain joins TRBV21-1 to TRBJ2-3; the DNA was not compared with TRBD1, the D call given in the table. TRBV21-1 is reported as a pseudogene. This CDR3 comprises 14 residues. The CDR3 sequence: CASSKVPLSDTQYF. CDR3 DNA: TGTGCCAGCAGCAAAGTTCCCCTATCAGATACGCAGTATTTT.

This clonotype was observed once. The chain is built from TRBV7-2 and TRBJ1-2; 11 nucleotides agree with TRBD1. The CDR3 is 14 amino acids. Germline CDR1 SGHTA, CDR2 FQGNSA. The trim removed 1 base at V and 7 bases at J, leaving 2 bases unmatched. CDR3 nucleotides: TGTACCAGCAGCTTAGGGACAGGGGGCCGTGGCTACACCTTC. Translating gives CTSSLGTGGRGYTF.

At least ten counts were recorded for this clonotype. J is TRBJ1-1 and V is TRBV6-6, with D tentatively TRBD1 (5 bases). The CDR3 covers 16 residues. CDR1 is MNHNY and CDR2 is SVGAGI in the germline V gene (reference sequence). Trimming left V 6 bases short and J 4 bases short, with 21 bases between. CDR3 DNA: TGTGCCAGCAGATCACCCACTCGGGGCTTGGGCACTGAAGCTTTCTTT. It yields the protein CASRSPTRGLGTEAFF.

Remarks on this clonotype: A single base separates this from a much larger clone, so it may be a read error. This chain links TRBV7-9 with TRBJ2-3; unclear D gene. Germline V CDR1 and CDR2: SEHNR, FQNEAQ (reference sequence). The CDR3 spans 13 residues. The CDR3 protein is CASSLVFPDTLYF. In nucleotides, the CDR3 is TGTGCCAGCAGCTTAGTATTTCCAGATACGCTGTATTTT.

Of note for this clonotype: A read error may explain this, as a much larger clone is one base away. V usage is TRBV29-1 and J usage is TRBJ2-5; TRBD2 aligns across 7 bases. The CDR3 extends over 14 amino acids. Germline lookup yields CDR1 SQVTM and CDR2 ANQGSEA. The CDR3 DNA sequence: TGCGGCGTTGTAAGGCTAGCGGACCAAGAGACCCAGTACTTC. This gives the protein CGVVRLADQETQYF.

The V call is TRBV20-1, the J call TRBJ1-2; D not resolved. V was cut by 3 bases and J by 4 bases, with 24 bases left in between. The CDR3 totals 17 residues. From germline, CDR1 is DFQATT and CDR2 SNEGSKA (reference sequence). The CDR3 bases are TGCAGTGCTAGGGCTGGTTTAGACGGAAAGACGATCTATGGCTACACCTTC. Protein sequence: CSARAGLDGKTIYGYTF.